A single sample gave rise to the 16 T cell receptor beta chains below, sequenced in a study of neurological immune-mediated disorders. Described time point: longitudinal time-point 3. One entry per CDR3 protein results from TCRdb running MiXCR on the 5' RACE reads. The repertoire holds about 49,000 distinct CDR3 sequences, with about 8% as singletons. What was sequenced was PBMCs. These receptor sequences come from a woman in her 40s in good health.

The table lists this clonotype with many counts. The chain joins TRBV4-1 to TRBJ1-6; the D is unclear. Looked up from germline, CDR1 is MGHRA and CDR2 is YSYEKL. The CDR3 runs to 17 residues. The V end was cut by 0 bases, the J end by 8 bases, with 17 bases between. For the CDR3, the DNA is TGCGCCAGCAGCCAAGATCGCAGGAGGTCCCAATATTCACCCCTCCACTTT. Translation: CASSQDRRRSQYSPLHF.

This clonotype appeared many times. V and J are TRBV29-1 and TRBJ2-1; 10 bases fit TRBD2. Trimming cost V 1 base and J 12 bases; bases outside gene matches: 6. This CDR3 spans 13 amino acids. Germline CDR1 reads SQVTM; CDR2 reads ANQGSEA. The CDR3: CSVEVSGRALQFF. The CDR3 nucleotides read TGCAGCGTTGAAGTAAGCGGGAGGGCGTTGCAGTTCTTC.

This clonotype was detected many times. The chain recombines TRBV20-1 with TRBJ2-7; 7 positions match TRBD1. J lost 2 bases, V lost 6 bases, and 13 bases had no gene match. This CDR3 comprises 15 residues. Per germline, CDR1 DFQATT and CDR2 SNEGSKA (reference sequence). CDR3 protein: CSARKSGTAAYEQYF. CDR3 nucleotide sequence: TGCAGTGCCCGAAAGTCCGGGACAGCAGCCTACGAGCAGTACTTC.

In its sample, this clonotype was seen many times. The chain links TRBV6-1 to TRBJ1-1, with a tentative D call TRBD1 (5 bases). The CDR3 is 12 amino acids. V dropped 7 bases and J dropped 11 bases, with 17 bases sitting between them. Germline CDR1 is MNHNS and CDR2 is SASEGT. The CDR3 reads CASTVPREDAFF. CDR3 in DNA: TGTGCCAGCACGGTTCCCAGGGAAGATGCTTTCTTT.

This clonotype was seen at least ten times. The chain is built from TRBV29-1 and TRBJ1-5, with D possibly matching TRBD1 (6 bases). The CDR3 length is 13 residues. Germline V lookup: CDR1 SQVTM, CDR2 ANQGSEA. The V and J ends lost 7 bases and 7 bases respectively, with 17 bases between them. The CDR3 loop reads CSAGGGVDQPQHF. Written as DNA, the CDR3 is TGCAGCGCTGGGGGCGGGGTGGACCAGCCCCAGCATTTT.

This clonotype was seen ten or more times. The chain recombines TRBV5-1 with TRBJ1-5; D gene ambiguous. Germline V gene lookup returns CDR1 SGHRS and CDR2 YFSETQ. V lost 4 bases to trimming and J lost 7 bases, with 9 bases between them. The CDR3 is made up of 12 amino acids. The CDR3 spells CASSREGQPQHF. The CDR3 nucleotides read TGCGCCAGCAGCCGGGAAGGCCAGCCCCAGCATTTT.

The rearrangement uses TRBV2 and TRBJ2-5, with 9 bases aligning to TRBD1. The V and J ends lost 2 bases and 5 bases, in that order; junction bases with no gene match: 6. Germline assignment: CDR1 SNHLY and CDR2 FYNNEI. The CDR3 length is 15 residues. Here the CDR3 reads CASSELLGQGETQYF. The CDR3 nucleotides read TGTGCCAGCAGTGAACTGTTAGGACAGGGGGAGACCCAGTACTTC.

This clonotype was seen at least ten times. The rearrangement joins TRBV12-3 or TRBV12-4 to TRBJ1-2, with D possibly TRBD1 on 5 matching bases. Trimming stripped 6 bases from V and 2 bases from J, with 16 bases between. The CDR3 runs to 15 residues. The CDR3 DNA reads TGTGCCAGCAGGGGACGGTTACTAACCAACTATGGCTACACCTTC. Amino acids: CASRGRLLTNYGYTF.

This clonotype was recorded at least ten times. The J gene is TRBJ2-7, the V gene TRBV6-2 or TRBV6-3; perhaps TRBD1 as D (6 bases). Trimming shortened V by 10 bases and J by 4 bases, and 14 bases separated the two germline ends. Germline V gene lookup returns CDR1 MNHEY and CDR2 SVGEGT. The CDR3 contains 12 residues. The CDR3 DNA sequence: TGTGCCACCGCAGGGGCGGCGTACGAGCAGTACTTC. Protein: CATAGAAYEQYF.

In this sample, this clonotype turned up many times. This chain links TRBV25-1 with TRBJ2-2, with D perhaps matching TRBD1 (5 bases). This CDR3 is built from 15 residues. Per the germline V gene, CDR1 is MGHDK and CDR2 is SYGVNS. Trimming removed 8 bases at V and 5 bases at J, with 18 bases between. The CDR3 loop is CASGRQGSRTGELFF. The CDR3 coding sequence is TGTGCCAGCGGGCGCCAGGGAAGTCGGACCGGGGAGCTGTTTTTT.

At least ten counts were recorded for this clonotype. This sequence joins TRBV20-1 and TRBJ1-1, with unresolved D. The V end lost 6 bases, the J end lost 3 bases, and 11 bases lay between the germline ends. The CDR3 sequence is 12 residues long. Germline assignment: CDR1 DFQATT and CDR2 SNEGSKA (reference sequence). CDR3 protein: CSALSADTEAFF. The CDR3 DNA reads TGCAGTGCCCTAAGCGCGGACACTGAAGCTTTCTTT.

This clonotype was seen ten or more times. The chain employs TRBV10-3 and TRBJ2-2, with D perhaps matching TRBD1 (7 bases). The CDR3 has 15 residues. Trimming took 2 bases from V and 3 from J, leaving 10 bases between them. Germline V gene sequence: CDR1 ENHRY, CDR2 SYGVKD. CDR3 in amino acids: CAISEGGGYTGELFF. In DNA, the CDR3 is TGTGCCATCAGTGAGGGAGGGGGCTACACCGGGGAGCTGTTTTTT.

This clonotype was found many times. The V gene is TRBV20-1, the J gene TRBJ2-1, with 10 bases fitting TRBD2. This CDR3 is 15 amino acids long. J lost 4 bases, V lost 3 bases, and 6 bases had no gene match. Per germline, CDR1 DFQATT and CDR2 SNEGSKA (reference sequence). The CDR3 region is CSARGRTSGYNEQFF. The CDR3 DNA is TGCAGTGCTAGGGGGAGGACTAGCGGTTACAATGAGCAGTTCTTC.

This clonotype was counted many times. The gene calls are TRBV25-1 and TRBJ2-1; D remains unclear. The germline V gene has CDR1 MGHDK and CDR2 SYGVNS. V was clipped by 5 bases and J by 5 bases, with 7 bases between them. This CDR3 region has 12 residues. The CDR3 is CASSPRHNEQFF. CDR3 coding DNA: TGTGCCAGCAGTCCCCGACACAATGAGCAGTTCTTC.

At least ten counts were recorded for this clonotype. The gene calls are TRBV29-1 and TRBJ2-2; 7 positions match TRBD2. V gave up 6 bases and J gave up 3 bases; unmatched junction bases: 7. The CDR3 has 14 residues. The germline V gene has CDR1 SQVTM and CDR2 ANQGSEA. The chain's CDR3 is CSVVVLADTGELFF. The CDR3 DNA reads as TGCAGCGTGGTGGTCCTAGCGGACACCGGGGAGCTGTTTTTT.

This clonotype is judged medium-sized. This chain links TRBV4-3 with TRBJ1-6; no definite D call. Between the trimmed V and J ends, which lost 0 bases and 0 bases, there was a span of 9 bases. The CDR3 loop spans 17 amino acids. Germline CDR1 and CDR2: LGHNA and YSLEER. The CDR3 DNA is TGCGCCAGCAGCCAAGATCTAGGAAGCTCCTATAATTCACCCCTCCACTTT. Translating it yields CASSQDLGSSYNSPLHF.